This T cell receptor (beta chain) came from a study of CD8 T cells in Susac syndrome. Germline loops: CDR1 SEHNR, CDR2 FQNEAQ (reference sequence). V was shortened by 5 bases and J by 8 bases, with 6 bases between the two germline ends. CDR3 length: 11 residues. The sequenced target, TCR beta, came from blood CD8+ and CD4+ T cells. This clonotype was seen once. Random hexamers primed reverse transcription of about 0.5 to 1 ug RNA. TCRdb reprocessed the immunoSEQ multiplex PCR reads via MiXCR and lists one record per CDR3 protein. The data contain hundreds of thousands of distinct CDR3 sequences, approximately 95% of them singletons.

The origin of this receptor is a human donor with multiple sclerosis. What was sequenced was CD4+ T cells from PBMCs. V and J are TRBV7-9 and TRBJ1-4; D is unclear. DNA for the CDR3: TGTGCCAGCAGCCGTGGGGAAAAACTGTTTTTT. Amino acids: CASSRGEKLFF.